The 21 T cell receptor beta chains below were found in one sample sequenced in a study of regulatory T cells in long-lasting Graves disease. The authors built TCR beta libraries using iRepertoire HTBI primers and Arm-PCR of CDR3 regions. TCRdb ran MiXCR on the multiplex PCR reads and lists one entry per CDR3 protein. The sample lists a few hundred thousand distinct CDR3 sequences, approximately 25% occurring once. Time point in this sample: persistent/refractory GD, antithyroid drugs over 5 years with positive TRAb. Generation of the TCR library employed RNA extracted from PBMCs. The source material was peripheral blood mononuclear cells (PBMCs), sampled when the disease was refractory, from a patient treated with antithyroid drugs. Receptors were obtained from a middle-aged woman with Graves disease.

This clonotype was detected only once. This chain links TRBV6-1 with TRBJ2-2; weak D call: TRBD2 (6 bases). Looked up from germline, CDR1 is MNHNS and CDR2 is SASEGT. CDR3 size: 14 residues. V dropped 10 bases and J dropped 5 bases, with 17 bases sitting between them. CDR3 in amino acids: CATQPPAGTGELFF. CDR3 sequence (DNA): TGTGCCACCCAACCCCCTGCGGGAACCGGGGAGCTGTTTTTT.

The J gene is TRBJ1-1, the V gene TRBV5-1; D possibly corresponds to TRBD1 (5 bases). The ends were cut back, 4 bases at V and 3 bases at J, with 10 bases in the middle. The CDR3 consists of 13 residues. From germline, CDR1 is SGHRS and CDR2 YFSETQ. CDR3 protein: CASSPVGDTEAFF. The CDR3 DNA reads TGCGCCAGCAGCCCCGTGGGGGACACTGAAGCTTTCTTT.

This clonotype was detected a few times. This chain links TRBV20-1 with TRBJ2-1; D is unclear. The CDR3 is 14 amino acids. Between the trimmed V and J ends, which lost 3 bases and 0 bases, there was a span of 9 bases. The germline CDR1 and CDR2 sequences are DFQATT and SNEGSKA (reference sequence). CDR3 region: CSARSSLSYNEQFF. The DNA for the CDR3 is TGCAGTGCTAGGTCGAGCCTCTCCTACAATGAGCAGTTCTTC.

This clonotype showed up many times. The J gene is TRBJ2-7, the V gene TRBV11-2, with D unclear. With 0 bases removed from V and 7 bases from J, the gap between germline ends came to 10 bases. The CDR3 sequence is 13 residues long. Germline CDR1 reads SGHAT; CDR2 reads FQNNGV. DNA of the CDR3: TGTGCCAGCAGCTTAGATCTACCGAGGGAGCAGTACTTC. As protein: CASSLDLPREQYF.

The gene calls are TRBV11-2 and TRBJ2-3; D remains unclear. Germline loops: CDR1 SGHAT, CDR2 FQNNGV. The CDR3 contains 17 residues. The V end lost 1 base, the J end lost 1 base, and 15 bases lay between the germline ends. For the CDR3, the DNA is TGTGCCAGCAGCTTAGTAGTAGGTCGCCCTGGCACAGATACGCAGTATTTT. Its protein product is CASSLVVGRPGTDTQYF. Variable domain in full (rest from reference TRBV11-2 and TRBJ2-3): EAGVAQSPRYKIIEKRQSVAFWCNPISGHATLYWYQQILGQGPKLLIQFQNNGVVDDSQLPKDRFSAERLKGVDSTLKIQPAKLEDSAVYLCASSLVVGRPGTDTQYFGPGTRLTVL.

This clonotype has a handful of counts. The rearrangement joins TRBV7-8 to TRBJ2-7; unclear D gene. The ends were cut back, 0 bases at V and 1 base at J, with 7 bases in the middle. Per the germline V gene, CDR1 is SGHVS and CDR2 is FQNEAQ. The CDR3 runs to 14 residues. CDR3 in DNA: TGTGCCAGCAGCTTAGCGGGCAAATCCTACGAGCAGTACTTC. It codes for CASSLAGKSYEQYF. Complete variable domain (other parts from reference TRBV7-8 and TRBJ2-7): GAGVSQSPRYKVAKRGQDVALRCDPISGHVSLFWYQQALGQGPEFLTYFQNEAQLDKSGLPSDRFFAERPEGSVSTLKIQRTQQEDSAVYLCASSLAGKSYEQYFGPGTRLTVT.

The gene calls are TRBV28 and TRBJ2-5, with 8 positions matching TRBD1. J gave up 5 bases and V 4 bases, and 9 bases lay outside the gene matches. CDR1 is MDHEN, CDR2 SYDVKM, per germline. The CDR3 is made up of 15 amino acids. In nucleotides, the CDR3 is TGTGCCAGCAGTTACGACAGGGGCCGTGGGGAGACCCAGTACTTC. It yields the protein CASSYDRGRGETQYF.

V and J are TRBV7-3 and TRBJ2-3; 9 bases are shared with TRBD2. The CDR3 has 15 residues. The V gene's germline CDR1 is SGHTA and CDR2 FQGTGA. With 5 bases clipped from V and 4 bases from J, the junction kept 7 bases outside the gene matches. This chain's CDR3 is CASSGAGGRPDTQYF. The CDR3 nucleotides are TGTGCCAGCAGCGGAGCGGGAGGTCGGCCAGATACGCAGTATTTT.

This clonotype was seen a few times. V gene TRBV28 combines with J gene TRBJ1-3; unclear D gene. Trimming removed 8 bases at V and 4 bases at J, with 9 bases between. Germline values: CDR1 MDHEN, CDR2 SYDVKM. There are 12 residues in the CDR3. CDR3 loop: CASRVPGNTIYF. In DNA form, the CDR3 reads TGTGCCAGCCGAGTCCCCGGAAACACCATATATTTT.

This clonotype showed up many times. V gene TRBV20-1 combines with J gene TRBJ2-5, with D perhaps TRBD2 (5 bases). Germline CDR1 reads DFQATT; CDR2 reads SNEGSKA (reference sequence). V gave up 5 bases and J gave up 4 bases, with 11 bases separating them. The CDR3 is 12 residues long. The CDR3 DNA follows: TGCAGTGCTCCACCCGAGGGAGAGACCCAGTACTTC. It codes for CSAPPEGETQYF.

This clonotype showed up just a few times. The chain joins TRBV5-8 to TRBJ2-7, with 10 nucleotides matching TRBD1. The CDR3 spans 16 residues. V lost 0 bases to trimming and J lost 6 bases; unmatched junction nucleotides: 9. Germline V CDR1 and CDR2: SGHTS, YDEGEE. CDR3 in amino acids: CASSLAGTGVQGEQYF. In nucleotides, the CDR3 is TGTGCCAGCAGCTTGGCCGGGACAGGGGTCCAGGGCGAGCAGTACTTC.

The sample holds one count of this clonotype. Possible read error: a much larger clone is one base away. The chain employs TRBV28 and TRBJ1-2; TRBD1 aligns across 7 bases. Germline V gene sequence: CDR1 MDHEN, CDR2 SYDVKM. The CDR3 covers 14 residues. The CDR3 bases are TGTGTCAGCAGGGGGGGTGGGGTTGACTATGGCTACACCTTC. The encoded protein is CVSRGGGVDYGYTF.

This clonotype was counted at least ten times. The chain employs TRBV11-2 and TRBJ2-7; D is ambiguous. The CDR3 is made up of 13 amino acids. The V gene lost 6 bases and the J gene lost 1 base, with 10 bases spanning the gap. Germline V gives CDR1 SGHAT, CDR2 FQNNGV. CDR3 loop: CASSVARSYEQYF. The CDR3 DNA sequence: TGTGCCAGCAGTGTAGCTAGGTCCTACGAGCAGTACTTC.

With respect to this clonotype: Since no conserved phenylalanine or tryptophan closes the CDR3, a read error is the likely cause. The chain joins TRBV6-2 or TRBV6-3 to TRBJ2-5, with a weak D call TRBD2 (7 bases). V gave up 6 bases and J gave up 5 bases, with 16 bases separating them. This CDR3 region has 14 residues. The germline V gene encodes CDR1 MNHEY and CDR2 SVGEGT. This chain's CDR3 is CASSQWGGAETQYL. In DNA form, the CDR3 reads TGTGCCAGCAGCCAGTGGGGGGGCGCGGAGACCCAGTACCTC.

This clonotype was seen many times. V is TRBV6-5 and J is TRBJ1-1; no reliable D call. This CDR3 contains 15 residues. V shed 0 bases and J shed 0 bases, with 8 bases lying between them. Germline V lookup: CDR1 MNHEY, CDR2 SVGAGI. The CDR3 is CASSYSWSMNTEAFF. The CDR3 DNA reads TGTGCCAGCAGTTACTCTTGGTCGATGAACACTGAAGCTTTCTTT.

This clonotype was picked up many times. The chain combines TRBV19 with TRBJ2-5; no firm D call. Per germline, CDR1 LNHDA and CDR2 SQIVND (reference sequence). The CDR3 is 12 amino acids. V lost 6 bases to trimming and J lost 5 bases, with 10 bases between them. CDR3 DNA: TGTGCCAGTAGCGAATCCGGCGAGACCCAGTACTTC. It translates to CASSESGETQYF.

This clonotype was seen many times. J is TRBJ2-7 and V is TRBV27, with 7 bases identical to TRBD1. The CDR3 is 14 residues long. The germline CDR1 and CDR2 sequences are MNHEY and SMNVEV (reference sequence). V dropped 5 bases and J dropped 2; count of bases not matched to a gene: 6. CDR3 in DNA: TGTGCCAGCAGTCACAGGGGCCCTACCTACGAGCAGTACTTC. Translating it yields CASSHRGPTYEQYF.

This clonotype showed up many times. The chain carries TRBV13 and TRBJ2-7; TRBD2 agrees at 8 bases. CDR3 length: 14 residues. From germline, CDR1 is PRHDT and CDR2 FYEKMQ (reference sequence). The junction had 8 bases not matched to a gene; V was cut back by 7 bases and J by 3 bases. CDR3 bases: TGTGCCAGCAAGGTGAGCGGGGGACACTACGAGCAGTACTTC. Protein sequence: CASKVSGGHYEQYF.

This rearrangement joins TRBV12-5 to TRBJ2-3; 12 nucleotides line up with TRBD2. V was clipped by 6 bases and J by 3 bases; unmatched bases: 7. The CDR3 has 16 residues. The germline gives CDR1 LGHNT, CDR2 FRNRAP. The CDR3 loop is CASGAGLAGFTDTQYF. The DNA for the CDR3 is TGTGCTAGTGGCGCCGGACTAGCGGGGTTTACAGATACGCAGTATTTT.

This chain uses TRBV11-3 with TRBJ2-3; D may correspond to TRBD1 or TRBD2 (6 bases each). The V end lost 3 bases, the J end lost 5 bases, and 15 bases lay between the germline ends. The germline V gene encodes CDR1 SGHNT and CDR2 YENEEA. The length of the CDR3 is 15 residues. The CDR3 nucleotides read TGTGCCAGCAGCTTTTCGGGGGCGAAGCGAGATACGCAGTATTTT. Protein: CASSFSGAKRDTQYF.

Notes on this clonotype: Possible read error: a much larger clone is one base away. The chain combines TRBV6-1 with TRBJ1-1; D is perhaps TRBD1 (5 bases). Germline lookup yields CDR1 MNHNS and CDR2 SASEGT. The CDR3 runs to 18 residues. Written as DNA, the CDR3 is TGTGCCGGCAGTGAATTACGGACAAGGCGGGATTTGAACACTGAAGCTTTCTTT. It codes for CAGSELRTRRDLNTEAFF.